This is a list of T cell receptor beta chains from one sample in a study of cytomegalovirus exposure and HLA in healthy donors. Here immunoSEQ multiplex PCR was the method, and the copy in TCRdb shows in-frame clones only, minus some. The sample holds around 99,000 clones; around four fifths are singletons and the top ten take under 7.5%. Specimen: PBMCs. All receptors come from a man over 45 in good health and CMV-seropositive. The CDR3 runs from the conserved cysteine through the conserved F or W. D genes are given only for firm matches. Rows give clone size only sometimes, using once, few, many, or a class for an expanded clone.

J,V,size,D,CDR3,DNA
TRBJ1-3,TRBV10-3,.,.,CAISDGGTGNTIYF,TGTGCCATCAGTGACGGGGGTACTGGAAACACCATATATTTT
TRBJ1-5,TRBV2,few,TRBD1,CASRGGTGGNQPQHF,TGTGCCAGCAGGGGGGGGACAGGGGGGAATCAGCCCCAGCATTTT
TRBJ2-3,TRBV27,.,TRBD2,CASSVRDYSKGTDTQYF,TGTGCCAGCAGTGTCCGGGACTACTCAAAGGGCACAGATACGCAGTATTTT
TRBJ2-7,TRBV6-1,few,.,CASSARDSRSYEQYF,TGTGCCAGCAGTGCACGGGACTCAAGATCCTACGAGCAGTACTTC
TRBJ1-2,TRBV6-5,.,TRBD1,CASSYSGQGGFGYTF,TGTGCCAGCAGTTACTCGGGGCAGGGGGGATTTGGCTACACCTTC
TRBJ2-7,TRBV28,few,.,CASSWASDHEQYF,TGTGCCAGCAGTTGGGCTAGCGACCACGAGCAGTACTTC
TRBJ2-7,TRBV28,.,.,CASSFSYEQYF,TGTGCCAGCAGTTTTTCTTACGAGCAGTACTTC
TRBJ2-1,TRBV7-2,.,.,CASSFEGGVGEQFF,TGTGCCAGCAGCTTCGAGGGGGGGGTTGGGGAGCAGTTCTTC
TRBJ2-3,TRBV9,.,TRBD2,CASSPRGTSGSGTDTQYF,TGTGCCAGCAGCCCCCGAGGGACTAGCGGGTCTGGGACAGATACGCAGTATTTT
TRBJ2-1,TRBV2,.,TRBD2,CASSEGTSGPYEQFF,TGTGCCAGCAGTGAAGGAACTAGCGGTCCCTATGAGCAGTTCTTC
TRBJ1-4,TRBV12-5,.,.,CASGIYIEKLFF,TGTGCTAGTGGTATATACATAGAAAAACTGTTTTTT
TRBJ1-2,TRBV6-6,.,.,CATTIIGGDYGYTF,TGTGCCACCACGATAATAGGGGGGGACTATGGCTACACCTTC
TRBJ2-1,TRBV6-1,once,TRBD2,CASSERLAGGLYNEQFF,TGTGCCAGCAGTGAAAGGCTAGCGGGGGGGCTCTACAATGAGCAGTTCTTC
TRBJ1-4,TRBV18,.,TRBD1,CASSPQDRVLEKLFF,TGTGCCAGCTCACCACAGGACAGGGTCCTTGAAAAACTGTTTTTT
TRBJ1-5,TRBV7-2,.,.,CASSSQGGNQPQHF,TGTGCCAGCAGCTCACAGGGTGGCAATCAGCCCCAGCATTTT
TRBJ2-2,TRBV5-1,.,TRBD1,CASSLTGTGYGELFF,TGCGCCAGCAGCTTGACCGGGACAGGGTACGGGGAGCTGTTTTTT
TRBJ2-7,TRBV28,.,TRBD2,CASSLAGTSGGHEQYF,TGTGCCAGCAGTTTAGCCGGGACTAGCGGGGGGCACGAGCAGTACTTC
TRBJ2-3,TRBV7-2,once,.,CASSLGTVSTDTQYF,TGTGCCAGCAGCTTAGGGACAGTTAGCACAGATACGCAGTATTTT
TRBJ2-2,TRBV18,.,.,CASSPMTTKNTGELFF,TGTGCCAGCTCACCCATGACTACAAAGAACACCGGGGAGCTGTTTTTT
TRBJ2-3,TRBV5-1,.,.,CASSLGGNTDTQYF,TGCGCCAGCAGCTTGGGCGGGAACACAGATACGCAGTATTTT
TRBJ2-5,TRBV29-1,once,.,CSVDGWDTPLETQYF,TGCAGCGTTGACGGTTGGGACACCCCTTTGGAGACCCAGTACTTC
TRBJ1-1,TRBV7-8,.,TRBD1,CASSQLLGQGNTEAFF,TGTGCCAGCAGCCAATTGCTGGGACAGGGGAACACTGAAGCTTTCTTT
TRBJ1-5,TRBV28,.,TRBD1,CASSLDRGLQPQHF,TGTGCCAGCAGCCTGGACAGGGGGCTCCAGCCCCAGCATTTT
TRBJ1-5,TRBV28,.,.,CASSPQRIGQQGGNQPQHF,TGTGCCAGCAGTCCCCAGAGGATCGGACAGCAGGGAGGCAATCAGCCCCAGCATTTT
TRBJ1-1,TRBV13,.,.,CASSPEVNTEAFF,TGTGCCAGCAGCCCTGAGGTAAACACTGAAGCTTTCTTT
TRBJ1-4,TRBV27,few,TRBD1,CASSFRDRGLATNEKLFF,TGTGCCAGCAGTTTTCGAGACAGGGGGCTTGCAACTAATGAAAAACTGTTTTTT
TRBJ1-1,TRBV7-9,once,.,CASSARGWDTEAFF,TGTGCCAGCAGCGCCCGAGGGTGGGACACTGAAGCTTTCTTT
TRBJ2-3,TRBV30,.,.,CAWSDEMRGTDTQYF,TGTGCCTGGAGTGACGAGATGCGGGGCACAGATACGCAGTATTTT
TRBJ1-1,TRBV2,once,TRBD1,CASSGRSTGAEAFF,TGTGCCAGCAGTGGACGTTCGACAGGGGCTGAAGCTTTCTTT
TRBJ1-2,TRBV30,.,.,CAWTAAARSGGYTF,TGTGCCTGGACTGCGGCCGCTAGGTCGGGTGGCTACACCTTC
TRBJ2-7,TRBV7-2,.,TRBD1,CASSSRQGPDEQYF,TGTGCCAGCAGTTCTAGACAGGGACCCGACGAGCAGTACTTC
TRBJ1-1,TRBV30,.,.,CAWDRNTEAFF,TGTGCCTGGGACAGGAACACTGAGGCTTTCTTT
TRBJ1-5,TRBV27,.,TRBD1,CASSASLTGGNQPQHF,TGTGCCAGCAGTGCTTCACTTACAGGGGGCAATCAGCCCCAGCATTTT
TRBJ1-1,TRBV18,.,TRBD1,CASSPNIQGGTEAFF,TGTGCCAGCTCACCAAATATACAGGGGGGTACTGAAGCTTTCTTT
TRBJ1-1,TRBV19,many,.,CASSFETAVGEAFF,TGTGCCAGTAGTTTCGAGACGGCGGTAGGTGAAGCTTTCTTT